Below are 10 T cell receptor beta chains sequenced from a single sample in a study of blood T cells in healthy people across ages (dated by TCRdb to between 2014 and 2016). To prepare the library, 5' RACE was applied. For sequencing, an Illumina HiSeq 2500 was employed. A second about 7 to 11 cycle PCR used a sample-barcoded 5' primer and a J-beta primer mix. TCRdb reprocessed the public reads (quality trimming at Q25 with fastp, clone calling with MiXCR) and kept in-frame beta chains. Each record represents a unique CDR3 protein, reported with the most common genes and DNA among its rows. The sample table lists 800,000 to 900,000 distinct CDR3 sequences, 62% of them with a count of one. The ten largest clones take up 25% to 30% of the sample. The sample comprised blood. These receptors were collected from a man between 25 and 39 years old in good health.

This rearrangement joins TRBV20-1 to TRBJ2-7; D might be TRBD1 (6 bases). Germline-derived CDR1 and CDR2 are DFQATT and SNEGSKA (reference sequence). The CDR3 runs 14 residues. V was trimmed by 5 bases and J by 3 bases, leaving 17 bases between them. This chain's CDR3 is CSAVPGQKNYEQYF. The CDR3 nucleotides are TGCAGTGCTGTACCGGGACAAAAAAACTACGAGCAGTACTTC.

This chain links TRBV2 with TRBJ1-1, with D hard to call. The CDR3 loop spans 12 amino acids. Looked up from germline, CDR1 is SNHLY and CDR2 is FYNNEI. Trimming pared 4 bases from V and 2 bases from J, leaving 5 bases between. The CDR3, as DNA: TGTGCCAGCAGTGCTGTTAACACTGAAGCTTTCTTT. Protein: CASSAVNTEAFF.

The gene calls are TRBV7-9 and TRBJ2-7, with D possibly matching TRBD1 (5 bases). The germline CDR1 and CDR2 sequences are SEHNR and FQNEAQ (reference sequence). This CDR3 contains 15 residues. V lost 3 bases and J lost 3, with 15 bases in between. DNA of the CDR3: TGTGCCAGCAGCTTTCAGGGTGTCTCCAACTACGAGCAGTACTTC. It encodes CASSFQGVSNYEQYF.

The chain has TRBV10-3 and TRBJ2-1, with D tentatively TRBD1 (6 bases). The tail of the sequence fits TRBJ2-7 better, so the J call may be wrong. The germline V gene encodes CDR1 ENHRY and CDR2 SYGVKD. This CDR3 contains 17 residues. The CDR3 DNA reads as TGTGCCATCAGTGATGCCCCTCCCGGGACACTTGTTTACGAGCAGTACTTC. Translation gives CAISDAPPGTLVYEQYF.

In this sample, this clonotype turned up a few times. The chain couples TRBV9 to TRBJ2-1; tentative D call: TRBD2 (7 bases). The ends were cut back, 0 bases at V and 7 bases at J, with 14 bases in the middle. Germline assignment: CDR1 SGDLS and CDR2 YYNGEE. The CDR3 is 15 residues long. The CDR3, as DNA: TGTGCCAGCAGCGTAGGGGGGGAGGGGGAAAATGAGCAGTTCTTC. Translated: CASSVGGEGENEQFF.

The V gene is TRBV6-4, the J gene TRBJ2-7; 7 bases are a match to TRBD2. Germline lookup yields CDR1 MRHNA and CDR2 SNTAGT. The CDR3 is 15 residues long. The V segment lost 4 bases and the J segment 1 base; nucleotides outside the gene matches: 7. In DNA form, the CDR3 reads TGTGCCAGCAGTGCCGACCCGGGAGGTTCCTACGAGCAGTACTTC. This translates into CASSADPGGSYEQYF.

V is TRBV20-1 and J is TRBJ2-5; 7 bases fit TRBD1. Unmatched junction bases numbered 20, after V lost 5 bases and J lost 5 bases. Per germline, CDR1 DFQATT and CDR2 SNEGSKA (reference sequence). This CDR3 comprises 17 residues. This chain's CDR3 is CSAGDSSGTALGETQYF. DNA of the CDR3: TGCAGTGCTGGGGATTCCTCCGGGACAGCACTGGGCGAGACCCAGTACTTC.

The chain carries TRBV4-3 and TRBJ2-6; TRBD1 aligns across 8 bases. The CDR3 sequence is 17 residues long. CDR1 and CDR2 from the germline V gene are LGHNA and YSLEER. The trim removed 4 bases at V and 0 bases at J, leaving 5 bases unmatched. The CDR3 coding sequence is TGCGCCAGCAGCCCTCATACAGGGGGCTCTGGGGCCAACGTCCTGACTTTC. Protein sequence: CASSPHTGGSGANVLTF.

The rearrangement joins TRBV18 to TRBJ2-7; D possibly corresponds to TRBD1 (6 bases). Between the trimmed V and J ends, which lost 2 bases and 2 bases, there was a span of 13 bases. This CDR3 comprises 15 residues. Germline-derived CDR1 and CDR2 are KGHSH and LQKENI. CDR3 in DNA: TGTGCCAGCTCACCATTGGCAGGGGAACCCTACGAGCAGTACTTC. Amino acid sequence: CASSPLAGEPYEQYF.

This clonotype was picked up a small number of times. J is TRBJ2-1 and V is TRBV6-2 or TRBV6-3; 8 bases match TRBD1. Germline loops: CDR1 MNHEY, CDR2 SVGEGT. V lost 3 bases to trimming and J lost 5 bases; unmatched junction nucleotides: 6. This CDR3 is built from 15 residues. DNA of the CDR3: TGTGCCAGCAGTTATACAGGGGGTAGAAACAATGAGCAGTTCTTC. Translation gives CASSYTGGRNNEQFF.